The T cell receptor beta chain under discussion was sequenced for a study of CD8 T cells in ankylosing spondylitis. Study findings and constraints: According to the report, clones linked to the disease were significantly enriched in matched synovial fluid samples taken from ankylosing spondylitis patients.

Quantitative molecular-barcoded 5'-RACE generated the TCR beta libraries. Each CDR3 protein gets one entry after TCRdb re-called the 5' RACE reads with MiXCR. The repertoire holds approximately 250,000 distinct CDR3 sequences, with less than 9.5% as singletons. This CDR3 has 16 amino acids. Germline V lookup: CDR1 DFQATT, CDR2 SNEGSKA (reference sequence). Only a few counts were recorded for this clonotype. Its specificity is unknown. One end of the junction varies from germline; a read error may be responsible. The receptor was derived from a female donor with ankylosing spondylitis or in good health (not recorded which). Material for sequencing was blood, either unsorted or a sorted T cell fraction (not recorded which). This chain connects TRBV20-1 to TRBJ1-2, with D possibly being TRBD1 (5 bases). Here the CDR3 reads CCAREDIRSFGFGYTF. The CDR3 nucleotides read TGCTGTGCTAGAGAGGACATCAGGTCCTTTGGATTCGGCTACACCTTC.